The present T cell receptor (beta chain) was sequenced within a study of Graves' ophthalmopathy and Graves' hyperthyroidism. Diagnosis relied on clinical symptoms, serum thyroxine, TRAb, thyroid ultrasound and orbital computed tomography. The CDR3 is 15 amino acids. V lost 3 bases to trimming and J lost 4 bases, with 15 bases between them. There are many counts of this clonotype. RNA transcripts provided the template for amplifying TCR beta CDR3 regions. Amplification began with first-round RT-PCR using HTBI primers, then second-round multiplex PCR was performed. Via MiXCR, TCRdb re-called the multiplex PCR reads, giving one row per CDR3 protein. Here the sample spans 600,000 to 650,000 distinct CDR3 sequences, 20% to 25% being singletons.

The rearrangement uses TRBV12-3 or TRBV12-4 and TRBJ1-1, with D perhaps TRBD1 (5 bases). Sequencing was performed on peripheral blood. The clonotype comes from a woman between 18 and 29 years old with stable Graves' hyperthyroidism. Some clones in this sample may be carry-over from other donors' samples. This CDR3 reads CASSFAGHRGTEAFF. Written as DNA, the CDR3 is TGTGCCAGCAGTTTTGCAGGCCATAGGGGCACTGAAGCTTTCTTT.